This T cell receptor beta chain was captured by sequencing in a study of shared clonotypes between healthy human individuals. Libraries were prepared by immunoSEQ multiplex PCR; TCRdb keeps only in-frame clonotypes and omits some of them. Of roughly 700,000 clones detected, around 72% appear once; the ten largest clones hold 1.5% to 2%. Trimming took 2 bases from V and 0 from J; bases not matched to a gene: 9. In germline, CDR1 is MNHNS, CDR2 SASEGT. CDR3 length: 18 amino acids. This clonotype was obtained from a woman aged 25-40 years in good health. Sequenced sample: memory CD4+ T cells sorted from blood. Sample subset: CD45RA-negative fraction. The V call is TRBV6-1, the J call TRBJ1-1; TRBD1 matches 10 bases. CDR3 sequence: CASSEPFPGQGMNTEAFF. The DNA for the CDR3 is TGTGCCAGCAGTGAACCCTTTCCGGGACAGGGGATGAACACTGAAGCTTTCTTT.